This record looks at one T cell receptor (beta chain) sequence and its context. The target antigen is unknown. The same CDR3 is also encoded by other DNA sequences in this sample. Sequencing was performed with immunoSEQ multiplex PCR; in TCRdb, only in-frame clones are kept and a portion is missing. This table has millions of clones, approximately 93% appearing once. This entry is derived from a study of shared clonotypes between healthy human individuals. Study-wide results and limits: Generally, naive subsets came out with larger estimated richness than memory subsets.

None of the donors, who were healthy HIV-negative adults, had recently had acute infections or vaccinations. The CDR3 is 14 residues long. CDR1 is MNHNY and CDR2 is SVGAGI in the germline V gene (reference sequence). V gave up 6 bases and J gave up 2 bases, with 12 bases separating them. This TCR was recovered from a man between 18 and 29 years old in good health. Some clones in this sample may be carry-over from other donors' samples. Source material: naive CD4+ T cells from PBMCs. The subset here: CD45RA+ positively selected. The chain joins TRBV6-6 to TRBJ2-3; D remains ambiguous. Written as DNA, the CDR3 is TGTGCCAGCAGCCTTCGGACCGTCACAGATACGCAGTATTTT. Its protein product is CASSLRTVTDTQYF.